A selection of T cell receptor beta chains follows, all from one sample in a study of cytomegalovirus exposure and HLA in healthy donors. The data were produced by immunoSEQ multiplex PCR, yet TCRdb's version contains in-frame clones alone and is incomplete. The sample consists of around 100,000 clones, roughly 83% of them appearing once. Sequenced input: PBMCs. These receptors all stem from a woman between 18 and 29 years old in good health and CMV-seropositive. Each CDR3 is given with its conserved first and last residue. D genes are given only for firm matches. The size of a clone is reported for some rows only, either as once, few or many, or as a class for expanded clones.

CDR3 DNA: TGTGCCAGCAGCTTAGATCGGGGATCACTGTTTTTT
CDR3 protein: CASSLDRGSLFF
J gene: TRBJ1-4
D gene: .
clone size: .
V gene: TRBV7-8

CDR3 DNA: TGCAGCGTTGCGGAGAACCCTTACTATGGCTACACCTTC
CDR3 protein: CSVAENPYYGYTF
J gene: TRBJ1-2
D gene: .
clone size: .
V gene: TRBV29-1

CDR3 DNA: TGTGCCAGCAGCTTGGTTGGGGGGGTAGCTGAAGCTTTCTTT
CDR3 protein: CASSLVGGVAEAFF
J gene: TRBJ1-1
D gene: .
clone size: few
V gene: TRBV5-6

CDR3 DNA: TGTGCCAGCAGTTACTCGAGGGTGAGCACTCAGCCCCAGCATTTT
CDR3 protein: CASSYSRVSTQPQHF
J gene: TRBJ1-5
D gene: .
clone size: once
V gene: TRBV6-5

CDR3 DNA: TGTGCCGTTACTACCCGGGACAGGGGAAACACTGAAGCTTTCTTT
CDR3 protein: CAVTTRDRGNTEAFF
J gene: TRBJ1-1
D gene: TRBD1
clone size: .
V gene: TRBV10-3

CDR3 DNA: TGTGCCAGTAGTAACCGGGACAGGGTAGGCAATGAGCAGTTCTTC
CDR3 protein: CASSNRDRVGNEQFF
J gene: TRBJ2-1
D gene: TRBD1
clone size: .
V gene: TRBV19

CDR3 DNA: TGCGCCAGCAGCCATGGTGTAGCTGGAAACACCATATATTTT
CDR3 protein: CASSHGVAGNTIYF
J gene: TRBJ1-3
D gene: .
clone size: .
V gene: TRBV4-1

CDR3 DNA: TGCGCCAGCAGCCAAGATCGGGATACGCAGTATTTT
CDR3 protein: CASSQDRDTQYF
J gene: TRBJ2-3
D gene: .
clone size: .
V gene: TRBV4-1

CDR3 DNA: TGTGCCAGCAGCTTTCGGGACAGGGGCCTCTATGGCTACACCTTC
CDR3 protein: CASSFRDRGLYGYTF
J gene: TRBJ1-2
D gene: TRBD1
clone size: .
V gene: TRBV5-6

CDR3 DNA: TGTGCCAGCAGCTTGGGGCCTGAAGACTGGGAGACCCAGTACTTC
CDR3 protein: CASSLGPEDWETQYF
J gene: TRBJ2-5
D gene: .
clone size: .
V gene: TRBV5-4

CDR3 DNA: TGCAGTGCTAGTCGGACAGGAGGGCAGTTCTTC
CDR3 protein: CSASRTGGQFF
J gene: TRBJ2-1
D gene: TRBD1
clone size: once
V gene: TRBV20-1

CDR3 DNA: TGTGCCAGCAGTTTTCTCGGGGGGAGCAATCAGCCCCAGCATTTT
CDR3 protein: CASSFLGGSNQPQHF
J gene: TRBJ1-5
D gene: .
clone size: .
V gene: TRBV6-5

CDR3 DNA: TGTGCCAGCAGCTTGGGGACTTCCCGGAATGAGCAGTTCTTC
CDR3 protein: CASSLGTSRNEQFF
J gene: TRBJ2-1
D gene: .
clone size: .
V gene: TRBV5-6

CDR3 DNA: TGTGCCAGCACCTTACAGGGGGGTAGCTCTGGGGCCAACGTCCTGACTTTC
CDR3 protein: CASTLQGGSSGANVLTF
J gene: TRBJ2-6
D gene: TRBD1
clone size: .
V gene: TRBV5-6

CDR3 DNA: TGTGCCAGCAGCGGGATGGGACAGGGAACTGGAAACACCATATATTTT
CDR3 protein: CASSGMGQGTGNTIYF
J gene: TRBJ1-3
D gene: TRBD1
clone size: .
V gene: TRBV5-4

CDR3 DNA: TGTGCCAGCAGTAGGGGACAGTGGACGAATGAGCCCCAGCATTTT
CDR3 protein: CASSRGQWTNEPQHF
J gene: TRBJ1-5
D gene: TRBD1
clone size: .
V gene: TRBV6-1

CDR3 DNA: TGTGCCAGCAGCTTGGCCACAGGAAATAGCAATCAGCCCCAGCATTTT
CDR3 protein: CASSLATGNSNQPQHF
J gene: TRBJ1-5
D gene: .
clone size: .
V gene: TRBV5-6

CDR3 DNA: TGTGCCAGCAGGACAGACGTAAATCAGCCCCAGCATTTT
CDR3 protein: CASRTDVNQPQHF
J gene: TRBJ1-5
D gene: .
clone size: .
V gene: TRBV25-1

CDR3 DNA: TGCGCCAGCAGCTCACAGACAGGGAAAGATGAAAAACTGTTTTTT
CDR3 protein: CASSSQTGKDEKLFF
J gene: TRBJ1-4
D gene: TRBD1
clone size: .
V gene: TRBV5-1

CDR3 DNA: TGTGCCACCAGCAGAGCAAAGACAGAGAGGTACAATGAGCAGTTCTTC
CDR3 protein: CATSRAKTERYNEQFF
J gene: TRBJ2-1
D gene: .
clone size: .
V gene: TRBV15